Below, 15 T cell receptor beta chains from the same sample are listed, as sequenced in a study of control samples from healthy donors and cancer patients. TCRdb keeps only in-frame clones here, not all; method: immunoSEQ multiplex PCR. The top ten hold roughly 1.9% of the sample, which has about 130,000 clones, roughly 90% seen once. Sequencing input: blood. Receptors were obtained from a woman in her fifties or sixties in good health.

The J gene is TRBJ2-2, the V gene TRBV3-1 (or the pseudogene TRBV3-2); D remains ambiguous. V gave up 4 bases and J gave up 1 base, with 10 bases separating them. CDR3 size: 15 residues. The germline gives CDR1 LGHDT, CDR2 YNNKEL (reference sequence). Written as DNA, the CDR3 is TGTGCCAGCAGCCCCTTGGCAGGGAACACCGGGGAGCTGTTTTTT. This encodes CASSPLAGNTGELFF.

This sequence joins TRBV27 and TRBJ1-3, with D unresolved. The V gene's germline CDR1 is MNHEY and CDR2 SMNVEV (reference sequence). V dropped 5 bases and J dropped 4 bases, with 3 bases sitting between them. CDR3 length equals 11 residues. The chain's CDR3 is CASSSGNTIYF. CDR3 sequence (DNA): TGTGCCAGCAGTAGCGGAAACACCATATATTTT.

The V gene is TRBV10-2, the J gene TRBJ1-2; 9 nucleotides agree with TRBD1. The ends lost 5 bases at V and 2 bases at J; junction bases unmatched: 21. The CDR3 has 20 amino acids. Germline CDR1 WSHSY, CDR2 SAAADI. CDR3 in amino acids: CASSWTGERGMGLRNYGYTF. CDR3 coding DNA: TGCGCCAGCAGTTGGACAGGGGAGAGGGGAATGGGACTAAGAAACTATGGCTACACCTTC.

V and J are TRBV6-5 and TRBJ1-1; D gene ambiguous. Trimming shortened V by 5 bases and J by 1 base, and 8 bases separated the two germline ends. This CDR3 is built from 13 residues. CDR1 is MNHEY and CDR2 is SVGAGI in the germline V gene. CDR3 sequence: CASSTRGNTEAFF. The CDR3 DNA reads TGTGCCAGCAGTACCCGGGGGAACACTGAAGCTTTCTTT.

CDR3 nucleotide sequence: TGTGCCAGCAGGCAGGAGGCCCGAGGTGAAAAACTGTTTTTT. Translated: CASRQEARGEKLFF. The V call is TRBV5-5, the J call TRBJ1-4; D is ambiguous. Germline V gene lookup returns CDR1 SGHKS and CDR2 YYEKEE (reference sequence). V was clipped by 5 bases and J by 7 bases, with 15 bases between them. The CDR3 contains 14 residues.

The chain employs TRBV5-6 and TRBJ1-4; 7 bases are shared with TRBD1. V lost 4 bases, J lost 8 bases, and 8 bases stayed unmatched. CDR3 size: 14 residues. Germline V CDR1 and CDR2: SGHDT, YYEEEE. The CDR3 DNA reads as TGTGCCAGCAGCCCAGGGACAGCGGGGGAAAAACTGTTTTTT. It translates to CASSPGTAGEKLFF.

Only one count was recorded for this clone. The chain carries TRBV11-2 and TRBJ2-3; 8 bases map to TRBD2. The germline V gene has CDR1 SGHAT and CDR2 FQNNGV. The CDR3 contains 14 residues. J lost 3 bases, V lost 7 bases, and 6 bases had no gene match. CDR3 nucleotide sequence: TGTGCCAGCAAGAGTAGCGGGATAACAGATACGCAGTATTTT. Translation gives CASKSSGITDTQYF.

The V gene is TRBV28, the J gene TRBJ2-7; D unresolved. CDR3 length: 12 amino acids. V lost 2 bases, J lost 5 bases, and 7 bases lay in between. CDR1 MDHEN and CDR2 SYDVKM come from the germline V gene. CDR3 DNA sequence: TGTGCCAGCAGTTTAAGGGTCGACGAGCAGTACTTC. Amino acid sequence: CASSLRVDEQYF.

The rearrangement joins TRBV6-5 to TRBJ2-5; D is undetermined. Germline CDR1 and CDR2: MNHEY and SVGAGI. With 5 bases removed from V and 1 base from J, the gap between germline ends came to 14 bases. This CDR3 region has 15 residues. The CDR3 nucleotides are TGTGCCAGCAGTCTTTCTGCCAGCACCCAAGAGACCCAGTACTTC. Protein sequence: CASSLSASTQETQYF.

Concerning this clone: At the DNA level, this CDR3 is encoded by other sequences in the same sample as well. V is TRBV11-2 and J is TRBJ1-1, with a weak D call TRBD1 (5 bases). V lost 1 base, J lost 4 bases, and 13 bases lay in between. CDR1 and CDR2 from the germline V gene are SGHAT and FQNNGV. The CDR3 runs to 15 residues. The CDR3 loop reads CASSLGARGGTEAFF. CDR3 sequence (DNA): TGTGCCAGCAGCTTAGGTGCGAGGGGAGGCACTGAAGCTTTCTTT.

This chain joins TRBV6-1 and TRBJ1-2, with D maybe TRBD1 (6 bases). This CDR3 is 15 amino acids long. Trimming took 1 base from V and 2 from J, leaving 11 bases between them. Germline-derived CDR1 and CDR2 are MNHNS and SASEGT. The CDR3 sequence: CASSEGPGQNYGYTF. For the CDR3, the DNA is TGTGCCAGCAGTGAAGGGCCGGGACAAAACTATGGCTACACCTTC.

The genes are TRBV6-5 and TRBJ1-2, with 10 positions matching TRBD1. The ends lost 2 bases at V and 0 bases at J; junction bases unmatched: 3. Germline CDR1 is MNHEY and CDR2 is SVGAGI. The CDR3 length is 16 residues. The CDR3 sequence is CASSYEGQGTNYGYTF. The CDR3 DNA sequence: TGTGCCAGCAGTTACGAGGGACAGGGGACTAACTATGGCTACACCTTC.

This clone has at least ten counts. J is TRBJ2-2 and V is TRBV2, with 8 bases that match TRBD1. The CDR3 has 15 residues. Germline V gene sequence: CDR1 SNHLY, CDR2 FYNNEI. The V and J ends lost 4 bases and 8 bases, in that order; junction bases with no gene match: 9. Here the CDR3 reads CASSAGGARGGELFF. The CDR3 region has the DNA TGTGCCAGCAGTGCAGGGGGCGCGCGTGGTGGGGAGCTGTTTTTT.

Regarding this clone: In the same sample, other DNA sequences code for this CDR3. The chain is built from TRBV27 and TRBJ2-5; 7 bases align to TRBD1. The CDR3 sequence is 14 residues long. CDR1 and CDR2 (germline): MNHEY, SMNVEV (reference sequence). V trimming: 4 bases; J trimming: 4 bases; junction bases outside the gene matches: 6. CDR3 coding DNA: TGTGCCAGCAGTTCCCGACAGGGCGGAGAGACCCAGTACTTC. Translated, it gives CASSSRQGGETQYF.

The chain is built from TRBV27 and TRBJ1-6; D remains ambiguous. With 3 bases removed from V and 0 bases from J, the gap between germline ends came to 18 bases. The CDR3 has 19 amino acids. Germline CDR1 reads MNHEY; CDR2 reads SMNVEV (reference sequence). The CDR3 DNA sequence: TGTGCCAGCAGTTTGTTTGGTGTCCGTACAAGCTCCTATAATTCACCCCTCCACTTT. It encodes CASSLFGVRTSSYNSPLHF.